One and the same sample provided the 6 T cell receptor beta chains below, sequenced in a study of blood T cell repertoires in COVID-19 (dated by TCRdb to 2018 to 2021). Libraries were constructed by the immunoSEQ multiplex PCR assay. This is the immuneACCESS table as TCRdb keeps it, with only in-frame sequences that have V and J called. A part of the clones is gone; compared with another copy, unresolved V genes explain less than half, and the rest is unexplained. Across this sample there are 400,000 to 550,000 clones, with roughly 89% seen only once. The top ten hold about 4.3% of the sample. Sequencing used peripheral blood. These TCRs come from a woman under 40 with acute or convalescent COVID-19.

The chain couples TRBV11-2 to TRBJ1-1, with D unclear. CDR3 size: 14 residues. Germline V gives CDR1 SGHAT, CDR2 FQNNGV. Deletions cut 5 bases from V and 1 base from J, with 11 bases between. The CDR3 DNA reads TGTGCCAGCAGCCCCTACGCGAGGAACACTGAAGCTTTCTTT. This translates into CASSPYARNTEAFF.

This clone was detected ten times or more. The chain employs TRBV14 and TRBJ1-1; D may be TRBD1 (5 bases). In germline, CDR1 is SGHDN, CDR2 FVKESK. V was cut by 0 bases and J by 0 bases, with 14 bases left in between. This CDR3 is 17 amino acids long. CDR3 loop: CASSQEQGGRLNTEAFF. The CDR3 bases are TGTGCCAGCAGCCAAGAGCAGGGCGGAAGATTGAACACTGAAGCTTTCTTT.

In its sample, this clone was seen a few times. This chain joins TRBV18 and TRBJ1-1; D remains ambiguous. V was shortened by 3 bases and J by 5 bases, with 13 bases between the two germline ends. Germline lookup yields CDR1 KGHSH and CDR2 LQKENI. The CDR3 length is 14 residues. CDR3 nucleotide sequence: TGTGCCAGCTCACCTGGCGCGGGTGTGACTGAAGCTTTCTTT. The encoded protein is CASSPGAGVTEAFF.

This clone showed up just once. The chain is built from TRBV9 and TRBJ2-7; D is perhaps TRBD2 (6 bases). This CDR3 is built from 15 residues. CDR1 SGDLS and CDR2 YYNGEE come from the germline V gene. Trimming took 0 bases from V and 3 from J, leaving 13 bases between them. CDR3 region: CASSVDFGGSYEQYF. As DNA, the CDR3 is TGTGCCAGCAGCGTAGATTTCGGGGGTAGCTACGAGCAGTACTTC.

This clone is a singleton in its sample. The chain is built from TRBV6-1 and TRBJ2-3, with D possibly being TRBD2 (6 bases). The ends were cut back, 1 base at V and 5 bases at J, with 22 bases in the middle. CDR3 length equals 18 residues. Looked up from germline, CDR1 is MNHNS and CDR2 is SASEGT. This CDR3 reads CASSEGPSWTRRGDTQYF. In DNA form, the CDR3 reads TGTGCCAGCAGTGAAGGGCCTTCTTGGACGAGGCGGGGAGATACGCAGTATTTT.

The rearrangement uses TRBV12-3 or TRBV12-4 and TRBJ2-5; D is ambiguous. The CDR3 spans 11 residues. The V end lost 3 bases, the J end lost 4 bases, and 3 bases lay between the germline ends. DNA of the CDR3: TGTGCCAGCAGTTTCCTAGAGACCCAGTACTTC. Residues: CASSFLETQYF.